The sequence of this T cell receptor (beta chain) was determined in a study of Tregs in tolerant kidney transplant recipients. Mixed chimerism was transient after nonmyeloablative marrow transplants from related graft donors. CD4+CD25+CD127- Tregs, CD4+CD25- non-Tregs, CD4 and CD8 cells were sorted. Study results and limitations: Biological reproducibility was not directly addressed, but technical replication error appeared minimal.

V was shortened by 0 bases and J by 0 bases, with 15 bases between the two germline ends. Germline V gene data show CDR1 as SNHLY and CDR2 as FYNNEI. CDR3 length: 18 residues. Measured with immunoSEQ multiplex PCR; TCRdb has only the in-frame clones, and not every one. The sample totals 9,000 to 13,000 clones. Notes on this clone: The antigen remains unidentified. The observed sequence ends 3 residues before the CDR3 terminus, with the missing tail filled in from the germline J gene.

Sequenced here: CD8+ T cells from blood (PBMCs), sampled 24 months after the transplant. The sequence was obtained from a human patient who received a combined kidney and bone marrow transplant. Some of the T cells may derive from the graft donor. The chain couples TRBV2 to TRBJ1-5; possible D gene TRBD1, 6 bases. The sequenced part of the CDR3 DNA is TGTGCCAGCAGTGAAGCGTTGGGGGCCAGCTATAGCAATCAGCCC. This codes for CASSEALGASYSNQP. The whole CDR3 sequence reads CASSEALGASYSNQPQHF.